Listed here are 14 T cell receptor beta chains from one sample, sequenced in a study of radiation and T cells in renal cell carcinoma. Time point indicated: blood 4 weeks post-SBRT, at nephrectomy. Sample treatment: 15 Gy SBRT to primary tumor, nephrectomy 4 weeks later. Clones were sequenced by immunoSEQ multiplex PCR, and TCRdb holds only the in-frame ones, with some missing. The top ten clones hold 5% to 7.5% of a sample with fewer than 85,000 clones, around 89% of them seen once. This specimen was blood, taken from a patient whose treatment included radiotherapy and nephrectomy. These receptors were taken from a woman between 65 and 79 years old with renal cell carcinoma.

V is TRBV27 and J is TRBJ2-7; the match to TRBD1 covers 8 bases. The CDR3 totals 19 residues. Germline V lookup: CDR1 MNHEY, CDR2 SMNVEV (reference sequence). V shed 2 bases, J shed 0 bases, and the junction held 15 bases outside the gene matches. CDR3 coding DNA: TGTGCCAGCAGTTTAAAGAACAGGGGGGTTACCGAGAGCTCCTACGAGCAGTACTTC. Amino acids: CASSLKNRGVTESSYEQYF.

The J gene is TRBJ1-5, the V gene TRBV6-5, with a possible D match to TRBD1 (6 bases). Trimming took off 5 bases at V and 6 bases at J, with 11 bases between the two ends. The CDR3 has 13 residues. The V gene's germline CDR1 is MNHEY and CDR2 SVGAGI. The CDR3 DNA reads TGTGCCAGCAGTCAGGGGAAGGCTCAGCCCCAGCATTTT. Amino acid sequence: CASSQGKAQPQHF.

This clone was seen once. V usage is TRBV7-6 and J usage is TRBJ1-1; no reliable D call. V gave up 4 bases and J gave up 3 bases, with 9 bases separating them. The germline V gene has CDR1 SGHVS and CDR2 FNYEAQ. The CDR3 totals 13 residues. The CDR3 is CASSSGGHTEAFF. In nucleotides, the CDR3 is TGTGCCAGCAGCTCGGGCGGCCACACTGAAGCTTTCTTT.

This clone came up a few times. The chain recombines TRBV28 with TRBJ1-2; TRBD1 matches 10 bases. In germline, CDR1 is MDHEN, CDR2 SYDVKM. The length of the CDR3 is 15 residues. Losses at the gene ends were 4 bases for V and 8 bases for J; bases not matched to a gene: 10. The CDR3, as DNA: TGTGCCAGCAGTTCGTTGGGGACAGGGGCGAGGGGCTACACCTTC. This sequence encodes CASSSLGTGARGYTF.

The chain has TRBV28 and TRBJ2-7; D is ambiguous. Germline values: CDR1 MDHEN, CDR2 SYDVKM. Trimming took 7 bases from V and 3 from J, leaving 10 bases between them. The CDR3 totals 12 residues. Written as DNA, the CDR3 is TGTGCCAGCAACGGGTCGGGCTACGAGCAGTACTTC. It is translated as CASNGSGYEQYF.

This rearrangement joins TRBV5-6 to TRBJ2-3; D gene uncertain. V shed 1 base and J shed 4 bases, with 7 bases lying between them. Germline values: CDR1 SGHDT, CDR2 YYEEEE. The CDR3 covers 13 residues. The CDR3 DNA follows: TGTGCCAGCAGCTTGTTTGGGCCAGATACGCAGTATTTT. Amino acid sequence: CASSLFGPDTQYF.

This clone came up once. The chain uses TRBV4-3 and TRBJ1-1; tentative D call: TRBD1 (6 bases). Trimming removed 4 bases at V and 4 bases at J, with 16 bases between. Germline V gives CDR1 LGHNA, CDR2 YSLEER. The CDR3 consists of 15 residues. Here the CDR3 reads CASSPISTGFTEAFF. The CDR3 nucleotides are TGCGCCAGCAGCCCTATAAGTACAGGGTTCACTGAAGCTTTCTTT.

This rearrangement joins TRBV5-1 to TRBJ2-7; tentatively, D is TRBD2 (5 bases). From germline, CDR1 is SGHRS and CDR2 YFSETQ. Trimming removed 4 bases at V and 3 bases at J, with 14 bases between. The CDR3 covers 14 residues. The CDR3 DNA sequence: TGCGCCAGCAGCCCGATACCTGGAGGCTACGAGCAGTACTTC. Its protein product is CASSPIPGGYEQYF.

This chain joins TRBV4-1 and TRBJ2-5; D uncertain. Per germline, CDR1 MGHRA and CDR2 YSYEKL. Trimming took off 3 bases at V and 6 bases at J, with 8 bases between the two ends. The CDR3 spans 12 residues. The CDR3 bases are TGCGCCAGCAGCCACCCCCGACAGACCCAGTACTTC. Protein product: CASSHPRQTQYF.

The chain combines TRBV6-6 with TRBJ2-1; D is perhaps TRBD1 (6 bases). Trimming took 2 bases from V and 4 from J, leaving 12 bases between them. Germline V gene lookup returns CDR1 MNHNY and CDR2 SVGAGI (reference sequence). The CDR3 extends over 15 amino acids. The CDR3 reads CASSYRQGQYNEQFF. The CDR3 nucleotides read TGTGCCAGCAGTTACAGGCAGGGACAATACAATGAGCAGTTCTTC.

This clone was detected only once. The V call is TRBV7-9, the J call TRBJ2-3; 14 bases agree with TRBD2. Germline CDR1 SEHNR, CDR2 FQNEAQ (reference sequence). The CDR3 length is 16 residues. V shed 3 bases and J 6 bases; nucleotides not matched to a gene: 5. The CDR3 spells CASSLGLAGVTDTQYF. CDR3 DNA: TGTGCCAGCAGCTTGGGACTAGCGGGGGTGACTGATACGCAGTATTTT.

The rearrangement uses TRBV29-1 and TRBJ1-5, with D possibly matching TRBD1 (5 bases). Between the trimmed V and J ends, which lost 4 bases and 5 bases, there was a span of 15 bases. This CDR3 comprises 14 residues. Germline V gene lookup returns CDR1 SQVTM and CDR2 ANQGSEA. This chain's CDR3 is CSVASQGGDQPQHF. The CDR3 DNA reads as TGCAGCGTTGCTTCTCAGGGAGGGGATCAGCCCCAGCATTTT.

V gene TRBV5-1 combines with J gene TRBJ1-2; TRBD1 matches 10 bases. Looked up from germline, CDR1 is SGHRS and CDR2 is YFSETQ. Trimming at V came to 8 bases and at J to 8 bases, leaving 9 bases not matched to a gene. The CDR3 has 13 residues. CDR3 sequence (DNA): TGCGCCAGTTTCGGGACAGGGGATCAGGGCTACACCTTC. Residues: CASFGTGDQGYTF.

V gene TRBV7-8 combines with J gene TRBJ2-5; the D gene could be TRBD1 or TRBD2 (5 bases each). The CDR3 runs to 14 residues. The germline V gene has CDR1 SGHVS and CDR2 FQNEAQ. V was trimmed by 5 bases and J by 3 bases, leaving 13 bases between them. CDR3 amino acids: CASSPRDREETQYF. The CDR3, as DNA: TGTGCCAGCAGCCCCAGGGACCGAGAAGAGACCCAGTACTTC.